This T cell receptor beta chain was captured in a study of cytomegalovirus exposure and HLA in healthy donors. This table comes from immunoSEQ multiplex PCR, and its TCRdb copy is limited to in-frame clones, with some not included. The sample carries about 250,000 clones, roughly 87% recorded once. CDR3 length: 14 residues. The V and J ends lost 7 bases and 4 bases, in that order; junction bases with no gene match: 9. Looked up from germline, CDR1 is MNHEY and CDR2 is SVGAGI. The sample was PBMCs. The TCR comes from a man between 18 and 35 years old in good health and CMV-seropositive. The rearrangement uses TRBV6-5 and TRBJ1-2; 7 bases match TRBD1. The CDR3 here is CASTPVGTAYGYTF. In nucleotides, the CDR3 is TGTGCCAGCACCCCAGTGGGGACAGCCTATGGCTACACCTTC.